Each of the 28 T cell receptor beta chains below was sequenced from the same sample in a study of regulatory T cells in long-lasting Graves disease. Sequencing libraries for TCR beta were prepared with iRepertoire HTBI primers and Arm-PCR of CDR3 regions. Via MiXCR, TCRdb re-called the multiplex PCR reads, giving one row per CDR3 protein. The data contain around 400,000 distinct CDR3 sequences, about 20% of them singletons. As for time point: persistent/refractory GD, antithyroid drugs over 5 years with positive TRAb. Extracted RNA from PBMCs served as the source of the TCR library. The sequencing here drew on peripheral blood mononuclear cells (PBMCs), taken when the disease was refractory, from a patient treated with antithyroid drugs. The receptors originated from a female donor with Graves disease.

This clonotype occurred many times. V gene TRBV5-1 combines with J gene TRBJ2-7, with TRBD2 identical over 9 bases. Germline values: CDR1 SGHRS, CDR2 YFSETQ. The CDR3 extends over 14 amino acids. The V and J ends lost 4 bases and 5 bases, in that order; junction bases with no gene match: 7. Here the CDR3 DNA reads TGCGCCAGCAGCATGGGACTAGCTGGAGACGAGCAGTACTTC. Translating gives CASSMGLAGDEQYF.

Here the CDR3 DNA reads TGCAGTGCTAGAGATAGGACTAGCGGCCCGGAGGATACCGGGGAGCTGTTTTTT. This codes for CSARDRTSGPEDTGELFF. The rearrangement uses TRBV20-1 and TRBJ2-2, with 10 bases matching TRBD2. The CDR3 consists of 18 residues. Losses at the gene ends were 0 bases for V and 5 bases for J; bases not matched to a gene: 12. Germline CDR1 DFQATT, CDR2 SNEGSKA (reference sequence).

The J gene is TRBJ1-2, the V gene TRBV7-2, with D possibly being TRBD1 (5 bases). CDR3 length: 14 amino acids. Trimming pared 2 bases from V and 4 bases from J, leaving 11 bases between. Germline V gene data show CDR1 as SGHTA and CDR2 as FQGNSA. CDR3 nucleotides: TGTGCCAGCAGCTTAATGGGGGAGAGCTATGGCTACACCTTC. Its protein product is CASSLMGESYGYTF.

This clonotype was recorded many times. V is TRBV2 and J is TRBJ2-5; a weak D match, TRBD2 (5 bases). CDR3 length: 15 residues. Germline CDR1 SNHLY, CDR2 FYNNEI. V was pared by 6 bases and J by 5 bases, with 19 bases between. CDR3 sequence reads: CASRDTSVGGETQYF. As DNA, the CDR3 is TGTGCCAGCAGGGATACTAGTGTCGGCGGTGAGACCCAGTACTTC.

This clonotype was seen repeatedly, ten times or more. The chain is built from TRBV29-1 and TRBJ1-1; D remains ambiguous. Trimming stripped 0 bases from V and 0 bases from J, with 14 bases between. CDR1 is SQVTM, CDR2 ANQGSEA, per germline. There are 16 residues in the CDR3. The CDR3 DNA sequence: TGCAGCGTTGAAGATCTTTGGAGTAGCATGAACACTGAAGCTTTCTTT. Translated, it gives CSVEDLWSSMNTEAFF. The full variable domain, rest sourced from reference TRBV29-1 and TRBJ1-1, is SAVISQKPSRDICQRGTSLTIQCQVDSQVTMMFWYRQQPGQSLTLIATANQGSEATYESGFVIDKFPISRPNLTFSTLTVSNMSPEDSSIYLCSVEDLWSSMNTEAFFGQGTRLTVV.

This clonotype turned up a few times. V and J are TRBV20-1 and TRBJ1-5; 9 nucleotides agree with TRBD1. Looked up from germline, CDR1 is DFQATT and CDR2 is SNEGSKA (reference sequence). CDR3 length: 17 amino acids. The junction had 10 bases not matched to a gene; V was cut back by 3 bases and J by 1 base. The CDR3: CSASTGGPAWSNQPQHF. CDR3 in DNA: TGCAGTGCTAGTACAGGGGGCCCCGCCTGGAGCAATCAGCCCCAGCATTTT.

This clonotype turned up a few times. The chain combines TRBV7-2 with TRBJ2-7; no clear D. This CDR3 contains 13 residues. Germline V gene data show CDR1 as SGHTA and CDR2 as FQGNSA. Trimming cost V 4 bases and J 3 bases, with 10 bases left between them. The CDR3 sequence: CASSSAIGYEQYF. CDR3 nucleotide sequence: TGTGCCAGCAGCTCAGCGATCGGCTACGAGCAGTACTTC.

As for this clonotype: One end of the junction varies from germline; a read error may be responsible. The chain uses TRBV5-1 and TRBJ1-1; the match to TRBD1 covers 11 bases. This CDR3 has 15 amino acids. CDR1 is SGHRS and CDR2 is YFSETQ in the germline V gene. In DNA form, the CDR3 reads TGTGCCAGCAGCCAGGGACAGGGGGTCGCCACTGAAGCTTTCTTT. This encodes CASSQGQGVATEAFF.

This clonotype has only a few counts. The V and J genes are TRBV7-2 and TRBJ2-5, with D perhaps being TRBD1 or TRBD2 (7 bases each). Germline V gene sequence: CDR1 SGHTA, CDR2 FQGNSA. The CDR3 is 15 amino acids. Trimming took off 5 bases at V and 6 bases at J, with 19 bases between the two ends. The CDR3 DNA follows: TGTGCCAGCAGCCTCCCAGGCAGGGGGGGAAAGACCCAGTACTTC. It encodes CASSLPGRGGKTQYF.

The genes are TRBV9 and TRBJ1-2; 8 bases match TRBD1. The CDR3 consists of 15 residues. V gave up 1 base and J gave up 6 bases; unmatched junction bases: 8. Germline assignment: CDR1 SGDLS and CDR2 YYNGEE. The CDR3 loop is CASSVNLSGGNGYTF. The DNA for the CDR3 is TGTGCCAGCAGCGTAAACCTGTCAGGGGGCAATGGCTACACCTTC.

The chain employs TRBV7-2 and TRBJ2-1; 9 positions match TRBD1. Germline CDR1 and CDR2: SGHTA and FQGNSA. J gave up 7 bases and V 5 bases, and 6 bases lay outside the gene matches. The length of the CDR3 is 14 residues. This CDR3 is CASSPGTGRNEQFF. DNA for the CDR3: TGTGCCAGCAGCCCCGGGACAGGGCGAAATGAGCAGTTCTTC.

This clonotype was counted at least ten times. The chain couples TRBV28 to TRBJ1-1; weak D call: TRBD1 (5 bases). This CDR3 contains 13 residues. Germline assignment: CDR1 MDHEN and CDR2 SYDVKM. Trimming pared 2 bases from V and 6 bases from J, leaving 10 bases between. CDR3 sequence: CASSLIAGAEAFF. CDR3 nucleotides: TGTGCCAGCAGTTTAATAGCGGGGGCTGAAGCTTTCTTT.

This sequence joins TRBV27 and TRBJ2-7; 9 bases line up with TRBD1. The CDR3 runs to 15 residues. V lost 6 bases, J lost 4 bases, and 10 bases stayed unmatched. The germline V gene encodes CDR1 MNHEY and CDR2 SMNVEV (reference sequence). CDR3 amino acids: CASSPSGDRVYEQYF. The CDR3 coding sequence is TGTGCCAGCAGCCCATCTGGGGACAGGGTGTACGAGCAGTACTTC.

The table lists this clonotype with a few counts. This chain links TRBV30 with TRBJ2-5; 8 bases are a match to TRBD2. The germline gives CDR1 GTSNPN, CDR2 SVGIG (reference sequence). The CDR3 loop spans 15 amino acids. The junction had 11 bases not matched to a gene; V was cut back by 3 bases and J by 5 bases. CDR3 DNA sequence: TGTGCCTGGAGGTTAGCGGGACCGTTTTCGGAGACCCAGTACTTC. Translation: CAWRLAGPFSETQYF.

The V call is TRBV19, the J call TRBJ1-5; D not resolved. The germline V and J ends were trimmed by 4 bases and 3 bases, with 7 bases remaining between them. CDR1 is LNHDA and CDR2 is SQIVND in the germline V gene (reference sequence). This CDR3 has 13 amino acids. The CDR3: CASSTAANQPQHF. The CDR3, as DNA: TGTGCCAGTAGTACCGCGGCCAATCAGCCCCAGCATTTT.

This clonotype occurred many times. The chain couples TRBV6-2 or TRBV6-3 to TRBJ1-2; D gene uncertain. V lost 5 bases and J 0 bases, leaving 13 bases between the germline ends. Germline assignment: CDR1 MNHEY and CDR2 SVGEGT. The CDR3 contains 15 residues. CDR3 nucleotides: TGTGCCAGCAGTGGCCGTCAGACGACTAACTATGGCTACACCTTC. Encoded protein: CASSGRQTTNYGYTF.

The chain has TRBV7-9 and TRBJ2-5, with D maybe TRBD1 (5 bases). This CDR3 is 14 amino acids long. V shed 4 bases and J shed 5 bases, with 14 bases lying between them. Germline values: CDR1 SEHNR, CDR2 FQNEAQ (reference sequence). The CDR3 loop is CASSYTTGQETQYF. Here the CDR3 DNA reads TGTGCCAGCAGCTATACTACAGGTCAGGAGACCCAGTACTTC.

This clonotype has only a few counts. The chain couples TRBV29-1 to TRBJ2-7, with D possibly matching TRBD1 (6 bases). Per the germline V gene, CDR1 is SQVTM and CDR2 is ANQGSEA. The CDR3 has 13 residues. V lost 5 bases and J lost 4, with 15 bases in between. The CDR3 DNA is TGCAGCGTTTCACAGGGTAGACCTTACGAGCAGTACTTC. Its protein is CSVSQGRPYEQYF.

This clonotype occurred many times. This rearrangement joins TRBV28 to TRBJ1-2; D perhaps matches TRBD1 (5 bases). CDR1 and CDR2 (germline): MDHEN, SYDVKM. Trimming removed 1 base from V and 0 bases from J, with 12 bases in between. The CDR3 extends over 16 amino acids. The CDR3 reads CASSLLGQGPNYGYTF. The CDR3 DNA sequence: TGTGCCAGCAGTTTATTGGGGCAAGGTCCTAACTATGGCTACACCTTC.

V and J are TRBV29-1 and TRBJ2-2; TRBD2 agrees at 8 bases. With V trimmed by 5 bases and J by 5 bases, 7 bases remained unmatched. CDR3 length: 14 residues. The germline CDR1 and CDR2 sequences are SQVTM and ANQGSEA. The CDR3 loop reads CSVQSGRDTGELFF. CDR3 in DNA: TGCAGCGTTCAAAGCGGGAGAGATACCGGGGAGCTGTTTTTT.

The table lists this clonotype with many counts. The CDR3 nucleotides read TGCAGTGCTAGAGTCGGAGGACCTACGAGGGGAGAGACCCAGTACTTC. This sequence encodes CSARVGGPTRGETQYF. The V gene is TRBV20-1, the J gene TRBJ2-5; either TRBD1 or TRBD2 may supply D (5 bases each). Between the trimmed V and J ends, which lost 1 base and 4 bases, there was a span of 19 bases. Germline V lookup: CDR1 DFQATT, CDR2 SNEGSKA (reference sequence). The length of the CDR3 is 16 residues.

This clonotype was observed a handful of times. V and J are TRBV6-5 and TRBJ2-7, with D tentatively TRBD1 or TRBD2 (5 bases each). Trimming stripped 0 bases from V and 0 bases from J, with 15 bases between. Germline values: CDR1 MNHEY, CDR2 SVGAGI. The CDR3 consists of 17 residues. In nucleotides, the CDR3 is TGTGCCAGCAGTTACTCGACAGTAGCGTCGAGCTCCTACGAGCAGTACTTC. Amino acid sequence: CASSYSTVASSSYEQYF.

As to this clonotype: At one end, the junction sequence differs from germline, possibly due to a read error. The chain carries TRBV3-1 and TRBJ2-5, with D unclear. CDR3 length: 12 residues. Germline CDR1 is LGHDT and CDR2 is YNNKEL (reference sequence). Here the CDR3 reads CASSQDSWSQCF. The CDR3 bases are TGTGCCAGCAGCCAAGACTCATGGAGTCAGTGCTTC.

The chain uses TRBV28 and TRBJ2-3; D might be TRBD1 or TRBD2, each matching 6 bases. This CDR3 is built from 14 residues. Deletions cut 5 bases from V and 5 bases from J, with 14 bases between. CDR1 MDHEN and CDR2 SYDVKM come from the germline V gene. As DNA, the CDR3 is TGTGCCAGCAGTGAGTCGGGGGCTGGAGATACGCAGTATTTT. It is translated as CASSESGAGDTQYF.

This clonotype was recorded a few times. The CDR3 loop is CASSEVQGGELFF. The CDR3 bases are TGTGCCAGCAGCGAGGTTCAGGGCGGGGAGCTGTTTTTT. The J gene is TRBJ2-2, the V gene TRBV9; TRBD1 might be the D (5 bases). From germline, CDR1 is SGDLS and CDR2 YYNGEE. Trimming removed 3 bases from V and 7 bases from J, with 10 bases in between. The length of the CDR3 is 13 residues.

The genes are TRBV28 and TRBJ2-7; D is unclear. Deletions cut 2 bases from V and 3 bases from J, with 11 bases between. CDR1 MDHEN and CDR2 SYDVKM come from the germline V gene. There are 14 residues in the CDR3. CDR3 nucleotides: TGTGCCAGCAGTTTAACGGTACAGAACTACGAGCAGTACTTC. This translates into CASSLTVQNYEQYF.

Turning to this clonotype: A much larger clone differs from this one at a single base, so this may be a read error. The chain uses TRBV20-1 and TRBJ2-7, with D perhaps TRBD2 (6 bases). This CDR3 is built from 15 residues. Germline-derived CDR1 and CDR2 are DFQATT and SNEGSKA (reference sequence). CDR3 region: CSARDDLTRPYGQYF. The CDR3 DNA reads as TGCAGTGCTAGAGATGATCTGACTAGACCCTACGGGCAGTACTTC.

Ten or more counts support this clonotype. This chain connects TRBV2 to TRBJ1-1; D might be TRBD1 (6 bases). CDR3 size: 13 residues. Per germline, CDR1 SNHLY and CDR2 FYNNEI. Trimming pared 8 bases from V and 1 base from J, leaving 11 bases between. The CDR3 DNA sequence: TGTGCCAGCGAAGGGGGGGGGAACACTGAAGCTTTCTTT. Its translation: CASEGGGNTEAFF. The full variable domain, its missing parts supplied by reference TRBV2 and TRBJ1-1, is EPEVTQTPSHQVTQMGQEVILRCVPISNHLYFYWYRQILGQKVEFLVSFYNNEISEKSEIFDDQFSVERPDGSNFTLKIRSTKLEDSAMYFCASEGGGNTEAFFGQGTRLTVV.